This entry is about one T cell receptor beta chain. CDR1 and CDR2 from the germline V gene are SEHNR and FQNEAQ (reference sequence). The CDR3 is 14 residues long. The ends lost 8 bases at V and 9 bases at J; junction bases unmatched: 15. This record belongs to a study of blood T cell repertoires in COVID-19. Original processing notes: Reference gene primer amplification yielded estimated nucleated cell counts. TCRdb's copy holds only in-frame clones and misses some; the assay was immunoSEQ multiplex PCR. That table supplies the V and J calls and clone size; D and trimming were determined from the DNA. The sample yields 60,000 to 70,000 clones, 75% to 90% seen once. Seattle's cohort entered during active infection and was followed longitudinally.

This rearrangement joins TRBV7-9 to TRBJ1-2; 7 bases match TRBD1. The TCR comes from a man aged 40-55 years with COVID-19, enrolled during active disease. Material: peripheral blood. In DNA form, the CDR3 reads TGTGCCAGCTATGGGGATGGGGACAGCCATCGCTACACCTTC. This translates into CASYGDGDSHRYTF.